The clone carrying this T cell receptor (beta chain) has only a few counts. Other nucleotide sequences from this sample produce the same CDR3. The source of the sample is a study of blood T cell repertoires in COVID-19. The overall study: Spain, Italy and the United States supplied samples that represented acute and convalescent COVID-19.

The CDR3 runs to 13 residues. With 3 bases clipped from V and 8 bases from J, the junction kept 3 bases outside the gene matches. Only in-frame clones appear in the TCRdb table, and some are missing; sequencing was by immunoSEQ multiplex PCR. The sample has a few hundred thousand clones; around 88% are singletons. Seattle-derived patients entered the study during active infection and were followed longitudinally. The chain combines TRBV12-3 or TRBV12-4 with TRBJ1-2, with 10 bases fitting TRBD1. Sequences were obtained from peripheral blood. This clonotype originated in a woman between 45 and 60 years old with COVID-19, enrolled during active disease. The CDR3 sequence is CASSFGTGEGYTF. The CDR3 DNA sequence: TGTGCCAGCAGTTTCGGGACAGGGGAAGGCTACACCTTC.